These 32 T cell receptor beta chains were all obtained from the same sample, sequenced in a study of blood T cell repertoires in COVID-19. The protocol was immunoSEQ multiplex PCR, while the TCRdb copy is restricted to in-frame clones and leaves out a portion. The sample has tens of thousands of clones; roughly 82% are singletons. Sequenced sample: peripheral blood. These receptors all come from a human donor in a cohort sampled during active COVID-19.

This clone is a singleton in its sample. The rearrangement uses TRBV29-1 and TRBJ1-2; weak D call: TRBD1 (5 bases). The CDR3 sequence is 14 residues long. Trimming removed 1 base from V and 5 bases from J, with 14 bases in between. Germline V gives CDR1 SQVTM, CDR2 ANQGSEA. The CDR3: CSVEGGGLQYGYTF. The CDR3 DNA reads as TGCAGCGTTGAAGGCGGGGGACTCCAGTATGGCTACACCTTC.

This clone was counted a few times. The junction shows a germline mismatch at one end, possibly a read error. The V and J genes are TRBV2 and TRBJ2-7; 8 bases match TRBD1. The CDR3 consists of 13 residues. Germline V gene sequence: CDR1 SNHLY, CDR2 FYNNEI. The DNA of the CDR3 is TGTGCCAGCGGGGACAGGAGCCCTTACGGGCAGTACTTC. It specifies CASGDRSPYGQYF.

This chain links TRBV29-1 with TRBJ1-1; 8 positions match TRBD1. Trimming took 7 bases from V and 0 from J; bases not matched to a gene: 13. Per the germline V gene, CDR1 is SQVTM and CDR2 is ANQGSEA. CDR3 length: 16 residues. CDR3 DNA: TGCAGCGGTGACGTATCCAGGGGGCCTTTGAACACTGAAGCTTTCTTT. Translated: CSGDVSRGPLNTEAFF.

This clone has just a few counts. The V call is TRBV11-3, the J call TRBJ2-1; 11 nucleotides agree with TRBD1. CDR1 and CDR2 from the germline V gene are SGHNT and YENEEA. This CDR3 is built from 15 residues. The V and J ends lost 1 base and 8 bases, in that order; junction bases with no gene match: 4. Here the CDR3 reads CASSLVGGQGDEQFF. DNA of the CDR3: TGTGCCAGCAGCTTAGTTGGGGGACAGGGGGATGAGCAGTTCTTC.

The chain has TRBV6-2 or TRBV6-3 and TRBJ1-5; TRBD1 aligns across 8 bases. This CDR3 is 15 amino acids long. Losses at the gene ends were 0 bases for V and 7 bases for J; bases not matched to a gene: 5. Germline CDR1 MNHEY, CDR2 SVGEGT. CDR3 loop: CASSYSDRGRQPQHF. The CDR3 region has the DNA TGTGCCAGCAGTTACTCAGACAGGGGCAGACAGCCCCAGCATTTT.

J is TRBJ1-5 and V is TRBV6-6; 9 bases are a match to TRBD1. This CDR3 has 16 residues. Germline CDR1 is MNHNY and CDR2 is SVGAGI (reference sequence). Germline trimming cut 7 bases from V and 6 bases from J; bases unmatched to any gene: 13. The CDR3 nucleotides read TGTGCCAGCAACGCCGGGACAGGGAGGCCTGGTCAGCCCCAGCATTTT. Translated: CASNAGTGRPGQPQHF.

V usage is TRBV9 and J usage is TRBJ1-2; tentative D call: TRBD1 (6 bases). Germline V gives CDR1 SGDLS, CDR2 YYNGEE. V lost 5 bases to trimming and J lost 4 bases, with 12 bases between them. The CDR3 extends over 13 amino acids. The CDR3 bases are TGTGCCAGCAGGGGGGCAGGCGGCTATGGCTACACCTTC. Amino acids: CASRGAGGYGYTF.

The chain has TRBV7-3 and TRBJ2-1; 9 nucleotides line up with TRBD1. Per the germline V gene, CDR1 is SGHTA and CDR2 is FQGTGA. With 5 bases clipped from V and 6 bases from J, the junction kept 5 bases outside the gene matches. The CDR3 totals 14 residues. The DNA for the CDR3 is TGTGCCAGCAGCCAGGACAGGGGCGGCAATGAGCAGTTCTTC. Translating it yields CASSQDRGGNEQFF.

The rearrangement links TRBV19 to TRBJ1-1; D ambiguous. V was clipped by 4 bases and J by 9 bases, with 9 bases between them. The germline CDR1 and CDR2 sequences are LNHDA and SQIVND (reference sequence). This CDR3 has 11 residues. The CDR3 nucleotides read TGTGCCAGTAGTAGACGAACTAAAGCTTTCTTT. Translation: CASSRRTKAFF.

The chain couples TRBV12-3 or TRBV12-4 to TRBJ2-7, with D possibly being TRBD1 (6 bases). This CDR3 comprises 13 residues. The V end was cut by 3 bases, the J end by 3 bases, with 9 bases between. The CDR3 region is CASSFGQNYEQYF. The CDR3 DNA reads as TGTGCCAGCAGTTTTGGACAGAACTACGAGCAGTACTTC.

The J gene is TRBJ2-3, the V gene TRBV10-2, with D maybe TRBD2 (7 bases). CDR1 and CDR2 from the germline V gene are WSHSY and SAAADI. CDR3 length equals 13 residues. Trimming stripped 3 bases from V and 6 bases from J, with 10 bases between. CDR3 in amino acids: CASSDGGPDTQYF. In DNA, the CDR3 is TGCGCCAGCAGTGACGGGGGGCCCGATACGCAGTATTTT.

The chain couples TRBV10-2 to TRBJ2-3, with TRBD2 identical over 7 bases. Germline CDR1 is WSHSY and CDR2 is SAAADI. J gave up 4 bases and V 8 bases, and 9 bases lay outside the gene matches. CDR3 length equals 14 residues. The CDR3 DNA is TGCGCCAGCCGAGATCAGCGGGGTGCAGATACGCAGTATTTT. It specifies CASRDQRGADTQYF.

The chain joins TRBV2 to TRBJ1-5, with 7 bases that match TRBD1. Germline CDR1 and CDR2: SNHLY and FYNNEI. The V gene end was trimmed by 5 bases and the J gene end by 2 bases; junction bases not matched to a gene: 6. This CDR3 spans 15 amino acids. CDR3 protein: CASSPGGGGNQPQHF. CDR3 nucleotide sequence: TGTGCCAGCAGTCCAGGGGGAGGAGGCAATCAGCCCCAGCATTTT.

The rearrangement links TRBV6-5 to TRBJ2-2; the match to TRBD2 covers 8 bases. The CDR3 has 13 residues. After removal of 4 bases from V and 6 bases from J, the junction contained 1 base not matched to a gene. From germline, CDR1 is MNHEY and CDR2 SVGAGI. The CDR3 protein is CASSSGLAGELFF. The CDR3 coding sequence is TGTGCCAGCAGTTCGGGACTAGCCGGGGAGCTGTTTTTT.

The CDR3 is CASSYRTNEKLFF. CDR3 in DNA: TGTGCCAGCAGTTACAGGACTAATGAAAAACTGTTTTTT. The V call is TRBV21-1, the J call TRBJ1-4; the table calls TRBD1, which could not be checked here. TRBV21-1 is listed as a pseudogene. The CDR3 is 13 residues long.

The chain is built from TRBV21-1 and TRBJ2-3; the table calls TRBD1, which could not be checked here. TRBV21-1 is flagged as a pseudogene. The CDR3 loop spans 17 amino acids. The chain's CDR3 is CASSERTNLQSTDTQYF. The CDR3 nucleotides are TGTGCCAGCAGCGAACGTACAAACCTCCAGAGCACAGATACGCAGTATTTT.

CDR3 bases: TGCGCCAGCAGCCCGGGGACAGGGGCCAGCAATCAGCCCCAGCATTTT. This translates into CASSPGTGASNQPQHF. The chain has TRBV5-1 and TRBJ1-5; 10 nucleotides agree with TRBD1. Per the germline V gene, CDR1 is SGHRS and CDR2 is YFSETQ. The CDR3 spans 16 residues. V was clipped by 4 bases and J by 1 base; unmatched bases: 5.

The chain uses TRBV6-1 and TRBJ2-7; no definite D call. Germline values: CDR1 MNHNS, CDR2 SASEGT. This CDR3 spans 13 amino acids. Trimming pared 2 bases from V and 3 bases from J, leaving 8 bases between. The CDR3 spells CASSELGIYEQYF. As DNA, the CDR3 is TGTGCCAGCAGTGAACTGGGCATCTACGAGCAGTACTTC.

This clone has more than one count but fewer than ten. The chain combines TRBV7-9 with TRBJ2-7; D possibly corresponds to TRBD2 (6 bases). Deletions cut 5 bases from V and 0 bases from J, with 11 bases between. The germline gives CDR1 SEHNR, CDR2 FQNEAQ (reference sequence). The CDR3 is 14 residues long. In DNA, the CDR3 is TGTGCCAGCAGCCTACGGAGGGACTCCTACGAGCAGTACTTC. Translating gives CASSLRRDSYEQYF.

This sequence joins TRBV12-3 or TRBV12-4 and TRBJ1-3; 7 nucleotides agree with TRBD1. V dropped 9 bases and J dropped 3; count of bases not matched to a gene: 2. The CDR3 loop spans 12 amino acids. In DNA form, the CDR3 reads TGTGCCAGTACAGGGGTTGGAAACACCATATATTTT. It specifies CASTGVGNTIYF.

The chain employs TRBV9 and TRBJ2-7, with 10 bases aligning to TRBD1. Germline assignment: CDR1 SGDLS and CDR2 YYNGEE. This CDR3 is built from 15 residues. V lost 0 bases to trimming and J lost 7 bases; unmatched junction nucleotides: 7. The CDR3 DNA is TGTGCCAGCAGCGTAGCTCCCGGGACAGGGGAAGAGCAGTACTTC. Translating it yields CASSVAPGTGEEQYF.

The chain links TRBV3-1 (or the pseudogene TRBV3-2) to TRBJ2-7, with TRBD1 matching over 7 bases. Germline V gene sequence: CDR1 LGHDT, CDR2 YNNKEL (reference sequence). The CDR3 runs 16 residues. After removal of 0 bases from V and 3 bases from J, the junction contained 8 bases not matched to a gene. The CDR3 region is CASSQDGDRGLYEQYF. The CDR3, as DNA: TGTGCCAGCAGCCAAGATGGGGACAGAGGACTCTACGAGCAGTACTTC.

The genes are TRBV29-1 and TRBJ2-7, with 11 bases lining up with TRBD2. Germline lookup yields CDR1 SQVTM and CDR2 ANQGSEA. The V segment lost 6 bases and the J segment 1 base; nucleotides outside the gene matches: 5. This CDR3 has 14 residues. CDR3 coding DNA: TGCAGCGTCCGGGGACTAGCGGCTTCCTACGAGCAGTACTTC. Translating it yields CSVRGLAASYEQYF.

V usage is TRBV19 and J usage is TRBJ1-2, with D possibly matching TRBD1 (5 bases). Germline assignment: CDR1 LNHDA and CDR2 SQIVND (reference sequence). V lost 4 bases and J lost 3, with 12 bases in between. The CDR3 has 14 residues. Here the CDR3 DNA reads TGTGCCAGTAGTACGTGGGGGGGTGACTATGGCTACACCTTC. As protein: CASSTWGGDYGYTF.

CDR3 sequence (DNA): TGTGCCAGCAGCCTGACTAGCGGGGGACCCCAAGAGACCCAGTACTTC. It yields the protein CASSLTSGGPQETQYF. The V and J genes are TRBV11-1 and TRBJ2-5; 12 bases match TRBD2. The junction had 5 bases not matched to a gene; V was cut back by 5 bases and J by 1 base. The CDR3 spans 16 residues. Germline values: CDR1 SGHAT, CDR2 FQDESV (reference sequence). The full variable domain, with the rest looked up from reference TRBV11-1 and TRBJ2-5, is EAEVAQSPRYKITEKSQAVAFWCDPISGHATLYWYRQILGQGPELLVQFQDESVVDDSQLPKDRFSAERLKGVDSTLKIQPAELGDSAMYLCASSLTSGGPQETQYFGPGTRLLVL.

This clone was recorded once. The V and J genes are TRBV20-1 and TRBJ2-5, with D possibly matching TRBD1 (5 bases). Germline CDR1 and CDR2: DFQATT and SNEGSKA (reference sequence). The CDR3 has 13 amino acids. V was cut by 3 bases and J by 1 base, with 9 bases left in between. The CDR3 nucleotides are TGCAGTGCTAGTTTAGGGGTCCAAGAGACCCAGTACTTC. Residues: CSASLGVQETQYF.

This clone appeared once. V and J are TRBV24-1 and TRBJ1-1; D unclear. CDR3 length: 13 amino acids. V gave up 9 bases and J gave up 0 bases, with 10 bases separating them. Germline V lookup: CDR1 KGHDR, CDR2 SFDVKD. CDR3 residues: CATREGLNTEAFF. CDR3 sequence (DNA): TGTGCCACCCGGGAGGGATTGAACACTGAAGCTTTCTTT.

The chain is built from TRBV6-5 and TRBJ2-1; TRBD1 aligns across 9 bases. V lost 5 bases, J lost 1 base, and 3 bases stayed unmatched. CDR3 length equals 15 residues. Germline V gives CDR1 MNHEY, CDR2 SVGAGI. The CDR3 spells CASSKDRGSYNEQFF. The CDR3 DNA sequence: TGTGCCAGCAGTAAGGACAGGGGATCCTACAATGAGCAGTTCTTC.

This sequence joins TRBV6-1 and TRBJ2-4, with D uncertain. Trimming cost V 7 bases and J 0 bases, with 4 bases left between them. The CDR3 runs to 12 residues. Per the germline V gene, CDR1 is MNHNS and CDR2 is SASEGT. The CDR3 region has the DNA TGTGCCAGCAAACTAGCCAAAAACATTCAGTACTTC. This sequence encodes CASKLAKNIQYF.

The chain employs TRBV19 and TRBJ1-5, with D possibly being TRBD1 (6 bases). There are 13 residues in the CDR3. Per the germline V gene, CDR1 is LNHDA and CDR2 is SQIVND (reference sequence). Trimming stripped 5 bases from V and 5 bases from J, with 10 bases between. In DNA form, the CDR3 reads TGTGCCAGTAGTGGGGGGGGCGATCAGCCCCAGCATTTT. Translating gives CASSGGGDQPQHF.

The J gene is TRBJ2-1, the V gene TRBV21-1; the table's TRBD2 call for D was not verified on the DNA. TRBV21-1 is a pseudogene locus. CDR3 length equals 15 residues. The CDR3 loop reads CASSKVVAGYNEQFF. The CDR3 coding sequence is TGTGCCAGCAGCAAAGTGGTAGCGGGGTACAATGAGCAGTTCTTC.

This rearrangement joins TRBV7-9 to TRBJ1-2; 7 bases are shared with TRBD1. Looked up from germline, CDR1 is SEHNR and CDR2 is FQNEAQ (reference sequence). The CDR3 is made up of 15 amino acids. Losses at the gene ends were 4 bases for V and 6 bases for J; bases not matched to a gene: 11. The CDR3 DNA sequence: TGTGCCAGCAGCTCAGGGGGGCCCGTGACCCATGGCTACACCTTC. The encoded protein is CASSSGGPVTHGYTF.